Given below is one T cell receptor beta chain in context. This sample is drawn from a study of molecular identifiers for immune sequencing clone quantification. The overall study: The replicate experiment used RNA from approximately 20,000 or 100,000 naive CD8 cells. This RNA was split into five aliquots, and four of them were sequenced.

This CDR3 is 12 amino acids long. The V and J ends lost 0 bases and 10 bases respectively, with 8 bases between them. Looked up from germline, CDR1 is KGHSH and CDR2 is LQKENI. Previously reported methods and listed TCR primers produced the bulk TCR libraries. TCRdb re-analysed the PCR reads in MiXCR, keeping a single row per CDR3 protein. Among about half a million distinct CDR3 sequences, over 20% were seen once, and the ten largest hold around 0.86%. The sequence was collected from a human donor in good health. Some libraries in this study had Jurkat cell RNA spiked in. The sample was naive CD8+ T cells from blood, with Jurkat cell RNA spiked in. Documented subset: FACS-sorted CD8+CD4-CCR7+CD45RA+ naive T cells. The chain is built from TRBV18 and TRBJ2-3; D is ambiguous. The CDR3 region is CASSPPLDAQYF. In DNA form, the CDR3 reads TGTGCCAGCTCACCACCGTTGGATGCGCAGTATTTT.